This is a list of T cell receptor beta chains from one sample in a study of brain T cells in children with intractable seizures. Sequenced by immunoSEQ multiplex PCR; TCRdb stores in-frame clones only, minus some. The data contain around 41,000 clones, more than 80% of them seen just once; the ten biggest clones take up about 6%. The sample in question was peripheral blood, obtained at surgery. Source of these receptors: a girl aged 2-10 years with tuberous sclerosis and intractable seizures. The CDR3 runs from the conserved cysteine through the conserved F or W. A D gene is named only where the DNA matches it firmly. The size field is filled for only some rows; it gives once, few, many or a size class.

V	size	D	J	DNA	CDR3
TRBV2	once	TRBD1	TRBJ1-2	TGTGCCAGCAGTTCCCGGACAGGGAAACTTGCCTCCTATGGCTACACCTTC	CASSSRTGKLASYGYTF
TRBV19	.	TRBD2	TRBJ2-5	TGTGCCAGTAGTATACGCCGCGGGGGGGCCCTAGAGACCCAGTACTTC	CASSIRRGGALETQYF
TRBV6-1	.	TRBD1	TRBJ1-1	TGTGCCAGCAGTGGTACGGGACAGGGAGTAGAAAACACTGAAGCTTTCTTT	CASSGTGQGVENTEAFF
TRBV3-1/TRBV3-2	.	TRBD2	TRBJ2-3	TGTGCCAGCAGTCTGGGACTAGCGGGGGGGGATACGCAGTATTTT	CASSLGLAGGDTQYF
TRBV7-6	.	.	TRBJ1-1	TGTGCCAGCAGCCCCCAGAAGGGGGGGGACACTGAAGCTTTCTTT	CASSPQKGGDTEAFF
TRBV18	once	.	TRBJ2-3	TGTGCCAGCTCACCGACCGTAGCAGATACGCAGTATTTT	CASSPTVADTQYF
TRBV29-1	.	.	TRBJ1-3	TGCAGCGTTGCAGAGCTTGGAAACACCATATATTTT	CSVAELGNTIYF
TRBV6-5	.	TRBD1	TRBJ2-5	TGTGCCAGCACCCGGGACAGGGGGACGGAGACCCAGTACTTC	CASTRDRGTETQYF
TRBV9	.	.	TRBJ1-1	TGTGCCAGCAGCGCGGGGGACCGCAACACTGAAGCTTTCTTT	CASSAGDRNTEAFF
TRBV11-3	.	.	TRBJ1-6	TGTGCCAGCAGCTATACGGGCCTTACGCCCCTCCACTTT	CASSYTGLTPLHF
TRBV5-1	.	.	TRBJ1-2	TGCGCCAGCAGCCCGGACCTATATGGCTACACCTTC	CASSPDLYGYTF
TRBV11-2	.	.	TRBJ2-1	TGTGCCAGCAGCTTAGTTGAGGCAGCGTGGGGTGAGCAGTTCTTC	CASSLVEAAWGEQFF